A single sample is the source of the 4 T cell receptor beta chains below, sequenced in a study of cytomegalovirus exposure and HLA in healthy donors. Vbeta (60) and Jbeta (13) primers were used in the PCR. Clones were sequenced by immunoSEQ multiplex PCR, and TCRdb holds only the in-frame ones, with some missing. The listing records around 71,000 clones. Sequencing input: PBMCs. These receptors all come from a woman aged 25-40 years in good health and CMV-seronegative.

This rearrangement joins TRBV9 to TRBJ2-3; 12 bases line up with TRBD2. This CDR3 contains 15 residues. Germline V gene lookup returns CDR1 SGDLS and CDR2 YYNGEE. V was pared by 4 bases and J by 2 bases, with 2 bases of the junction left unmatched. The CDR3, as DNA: TGTGCCAGCAGCCCTAGCGGGGGGGCCACAGATACGCAGTATTTT. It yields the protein CASSPSGGATDTQYF. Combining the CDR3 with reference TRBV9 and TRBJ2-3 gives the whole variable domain DSGVTQTPKHLITATGQRVTLRCSPRSGDLSVYWYQQSLDQGLQFLIQYYNGEERAKGNILERFSAQQFPDLHSELNLSSLELGDSALYFCASSPSGGATDTQYFGPGTRLTVL.

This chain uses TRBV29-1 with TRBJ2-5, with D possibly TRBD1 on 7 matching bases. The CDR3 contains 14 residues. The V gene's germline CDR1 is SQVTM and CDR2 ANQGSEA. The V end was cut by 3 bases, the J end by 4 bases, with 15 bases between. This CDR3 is CSVDWPGGSETQYF. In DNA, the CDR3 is TGCAGCGTTGATTGGCCAGGGGGGTCAGAGACCCAGTACTTC.

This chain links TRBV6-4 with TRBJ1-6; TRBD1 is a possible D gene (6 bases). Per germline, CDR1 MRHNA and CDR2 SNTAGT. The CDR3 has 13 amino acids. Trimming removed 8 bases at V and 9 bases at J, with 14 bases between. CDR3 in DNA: TGTGCCAGCCCTCGGGGGGCTAGTTCACCCCTCCACTTT. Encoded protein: CASPRGASSPLHF.

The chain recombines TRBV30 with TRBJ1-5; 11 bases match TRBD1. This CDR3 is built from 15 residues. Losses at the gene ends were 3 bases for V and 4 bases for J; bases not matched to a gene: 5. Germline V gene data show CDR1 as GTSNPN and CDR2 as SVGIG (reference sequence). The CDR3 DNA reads TGTGCCTGGAGCCGGGACAGGGGGTTGAATCAGCCCCAGCATTTT. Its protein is CAWSRDRGLNQPQHF. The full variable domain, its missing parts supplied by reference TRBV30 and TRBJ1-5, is SQTIHQWPATLVQPVGSPLSLECTVEGTSNPNLYWYRQAAGRGLQLLFYSVGIGQISSEVPQNLSASRPQDRQFILSSKKLLLSDSGFYLCAWSRDRGLNQPQHFGDGTRLSIL.